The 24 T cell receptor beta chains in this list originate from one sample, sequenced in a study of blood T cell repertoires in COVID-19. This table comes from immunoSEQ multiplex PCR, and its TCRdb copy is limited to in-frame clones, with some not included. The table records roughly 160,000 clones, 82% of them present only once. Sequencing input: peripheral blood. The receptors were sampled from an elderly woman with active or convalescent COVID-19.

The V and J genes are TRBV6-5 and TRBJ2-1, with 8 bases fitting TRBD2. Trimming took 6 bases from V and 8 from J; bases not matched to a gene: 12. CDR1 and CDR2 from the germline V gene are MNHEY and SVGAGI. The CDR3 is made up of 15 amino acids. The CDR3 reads CASSNTGTSNHEQFF. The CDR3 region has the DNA TGTGCCAGCAGCAACACCGGGACTAGTAATCATGAGCAGTTCTTC.

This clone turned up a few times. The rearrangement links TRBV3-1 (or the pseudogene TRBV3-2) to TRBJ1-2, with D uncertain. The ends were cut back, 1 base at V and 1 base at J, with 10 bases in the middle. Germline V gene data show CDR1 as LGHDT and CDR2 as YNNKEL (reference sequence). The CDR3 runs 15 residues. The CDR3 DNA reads TGTGCCAGCAGCCAAGTCCGGTCAAATAACTATGGCTACACCTTC. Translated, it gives CASSQVRSNNYGYTF.

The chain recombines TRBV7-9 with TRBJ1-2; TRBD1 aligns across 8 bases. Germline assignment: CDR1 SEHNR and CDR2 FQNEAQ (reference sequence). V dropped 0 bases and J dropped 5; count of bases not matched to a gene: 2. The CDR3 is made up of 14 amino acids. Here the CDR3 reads CASSLAGQEYGYTF. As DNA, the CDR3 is TGTGCCAGCAGCTTAGCGGGACAGGAGTATGGCTACACCTTC.

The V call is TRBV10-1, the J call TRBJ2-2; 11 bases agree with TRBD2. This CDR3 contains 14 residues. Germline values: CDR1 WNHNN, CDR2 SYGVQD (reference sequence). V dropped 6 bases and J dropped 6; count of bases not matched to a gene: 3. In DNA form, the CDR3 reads TGCGCCAGCAGGACTAGCGGGGCATCCGGGGAGCTGTTTTTT. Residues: CASRTSGASGELFF.

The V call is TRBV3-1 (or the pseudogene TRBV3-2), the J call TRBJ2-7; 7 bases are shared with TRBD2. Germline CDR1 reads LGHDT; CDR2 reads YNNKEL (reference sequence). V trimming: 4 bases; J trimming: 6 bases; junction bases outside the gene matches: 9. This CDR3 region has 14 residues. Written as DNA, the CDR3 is TGTGCCAGCAGCCCCGTTTCGGGGGGAATCGAGCAGTACTTC. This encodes CASSPVSGGIEQYF.

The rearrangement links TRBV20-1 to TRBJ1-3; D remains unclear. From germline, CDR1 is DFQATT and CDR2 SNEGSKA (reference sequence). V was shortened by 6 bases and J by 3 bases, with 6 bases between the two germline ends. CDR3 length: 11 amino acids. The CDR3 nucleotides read TGCAGTGCCGGGATTGGAAACACCATATATTTT. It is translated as CSAGIGNTIYF.

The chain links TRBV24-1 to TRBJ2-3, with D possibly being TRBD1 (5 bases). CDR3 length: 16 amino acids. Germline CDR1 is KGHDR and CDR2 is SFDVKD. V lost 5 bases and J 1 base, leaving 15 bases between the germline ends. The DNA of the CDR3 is TGTGCCACCAGTGCCCCTCTTGGCAGGGGCACAGATACGCAGTATTTT. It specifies CATSAPLGRGTDTQYF.

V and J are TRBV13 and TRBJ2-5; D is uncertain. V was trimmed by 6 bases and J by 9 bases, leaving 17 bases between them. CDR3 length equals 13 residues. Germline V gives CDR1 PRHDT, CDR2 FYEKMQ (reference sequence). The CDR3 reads CASSESPRPSQYF. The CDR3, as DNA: TGTGCCAGCAGTGAAAGCCCCCGTCCGTCCCAGTACTTC.

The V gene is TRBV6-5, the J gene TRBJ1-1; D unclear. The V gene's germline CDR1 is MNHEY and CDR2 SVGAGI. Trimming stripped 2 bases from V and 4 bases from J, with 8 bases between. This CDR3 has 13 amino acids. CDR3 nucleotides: TGTGCCAGCAGTTACGAGGTCCGCACTGAAGCTTTCTTT. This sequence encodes CASSYEVRTEAFF.

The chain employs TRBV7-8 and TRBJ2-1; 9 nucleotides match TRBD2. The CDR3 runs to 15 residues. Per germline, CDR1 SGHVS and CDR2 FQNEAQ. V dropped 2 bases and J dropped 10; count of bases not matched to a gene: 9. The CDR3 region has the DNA TGTGCCAGCAGCTTACCGACGGGACTAGCTAACGAGCAGTTCTTC. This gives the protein CASSLPTGLANEQFF.

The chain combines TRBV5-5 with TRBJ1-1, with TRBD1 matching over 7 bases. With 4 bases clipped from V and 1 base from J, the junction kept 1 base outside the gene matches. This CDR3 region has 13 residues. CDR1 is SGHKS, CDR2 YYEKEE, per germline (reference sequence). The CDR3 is CASSRTGNTEAFF. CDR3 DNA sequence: TGTGCCAGCAGCCGGACAGGGAACACTGAAGCTTTCTTT.

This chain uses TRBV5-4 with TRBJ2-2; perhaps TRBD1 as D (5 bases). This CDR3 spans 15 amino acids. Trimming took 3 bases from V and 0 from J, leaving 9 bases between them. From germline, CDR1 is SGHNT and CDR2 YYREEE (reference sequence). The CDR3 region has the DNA TGTGCCAGCAGCTCAGGGCTTACGAACACCGGGGAGCTGTTTTTT. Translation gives CASSSGLTNTGELFF.

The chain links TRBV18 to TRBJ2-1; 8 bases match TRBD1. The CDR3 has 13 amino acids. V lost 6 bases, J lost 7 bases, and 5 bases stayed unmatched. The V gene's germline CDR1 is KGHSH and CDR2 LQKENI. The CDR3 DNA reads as TGTGCCAGCTCCAGGACAGGGAGTAATGAGCAGTTCTTC. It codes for CASSRTGSNEQFF. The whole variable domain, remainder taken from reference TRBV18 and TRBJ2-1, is NAGVMQNPRHLVRRRGQEARLRCSPMKGHSHVYWYRQLPEEGLKFMVYLQKENIIDESGMPKERFSAEFPKEGPSILRIQQVVRGDSAAYFCASSRTGSNEQFFGPGTRLTVL.

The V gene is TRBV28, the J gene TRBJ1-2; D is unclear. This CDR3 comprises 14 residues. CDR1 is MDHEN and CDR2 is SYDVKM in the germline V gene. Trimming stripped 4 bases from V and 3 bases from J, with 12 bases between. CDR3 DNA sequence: TGTGCCAGCAGTTCCTCCGACACCTACTATGGCTACACCTTC. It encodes CASSSSDTYYGYTF.

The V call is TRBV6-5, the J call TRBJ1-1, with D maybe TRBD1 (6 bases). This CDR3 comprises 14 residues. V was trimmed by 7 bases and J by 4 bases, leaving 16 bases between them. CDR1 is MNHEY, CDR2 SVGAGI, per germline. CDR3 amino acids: CASIQQGVFTEAFF. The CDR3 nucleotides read TGTGCCAGCATCCAACAGGGTGTGTTCACTGAAGCTTTCTTT.

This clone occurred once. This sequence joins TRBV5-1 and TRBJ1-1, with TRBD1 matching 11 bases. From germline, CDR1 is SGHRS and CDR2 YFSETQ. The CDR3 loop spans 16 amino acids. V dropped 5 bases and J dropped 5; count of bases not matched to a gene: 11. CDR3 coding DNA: TGCGCCAGCAGTAGGGGTCAGGGACAGGGGGAGACTGAAGCTTTCTTT. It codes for CASSRGQGQGETEAFF.

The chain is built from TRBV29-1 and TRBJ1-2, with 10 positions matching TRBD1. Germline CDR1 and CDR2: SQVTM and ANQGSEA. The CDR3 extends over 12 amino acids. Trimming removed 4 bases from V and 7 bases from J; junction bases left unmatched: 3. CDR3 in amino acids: CSVARTGGGYTF. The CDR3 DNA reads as TGCAGCGTTGCTAGGACAGGGGGTGGCTACACCTTC.

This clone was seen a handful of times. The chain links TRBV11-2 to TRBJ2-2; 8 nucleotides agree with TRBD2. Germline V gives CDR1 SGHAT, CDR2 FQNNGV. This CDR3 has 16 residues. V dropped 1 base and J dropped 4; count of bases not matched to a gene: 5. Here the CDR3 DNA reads TGTGCCAGCAGCTTAGTGGCGGGAGGTAGCACCGGGGAGCTGTTTTTT. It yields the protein CASSLVAGGSTGELFF.

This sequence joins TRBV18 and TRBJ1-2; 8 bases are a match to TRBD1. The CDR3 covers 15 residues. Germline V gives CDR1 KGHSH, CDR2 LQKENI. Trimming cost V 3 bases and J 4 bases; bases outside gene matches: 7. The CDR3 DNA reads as TGTGCCAGCTCACCCGCCAGGGGGCAGGGCTATGGCTACACCTTC. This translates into CASSPARGQGYGYTF.

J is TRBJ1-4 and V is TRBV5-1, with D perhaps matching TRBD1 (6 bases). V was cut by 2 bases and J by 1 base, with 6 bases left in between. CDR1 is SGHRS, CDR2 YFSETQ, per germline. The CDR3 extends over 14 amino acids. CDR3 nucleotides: TGCGCCAGCAGCTTACAGGGAACTAATGAAAAACTGTTTTTT. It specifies CASSLQGTNEKLFF.

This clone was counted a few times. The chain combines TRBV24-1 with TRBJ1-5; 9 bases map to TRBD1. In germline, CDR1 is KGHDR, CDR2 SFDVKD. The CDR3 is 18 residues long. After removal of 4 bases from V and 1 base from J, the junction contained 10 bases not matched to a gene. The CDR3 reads CATSDTRDRAGSNQPQHF. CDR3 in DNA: TGTGCCACCAGTGACACCCGGGACAGGGCCGGGAGCAATCAGCCCCAGCATTTT.

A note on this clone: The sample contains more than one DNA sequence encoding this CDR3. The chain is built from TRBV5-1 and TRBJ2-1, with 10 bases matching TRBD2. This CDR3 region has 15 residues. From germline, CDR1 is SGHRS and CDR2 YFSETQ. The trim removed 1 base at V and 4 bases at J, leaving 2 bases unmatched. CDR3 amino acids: CASSLSSGSYNEQFF. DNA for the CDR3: TGCGCCAGCAGCTTGTCTAGCGGGAGTTACAATGAGCAGTTCTTC. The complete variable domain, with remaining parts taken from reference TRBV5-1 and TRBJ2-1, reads KAGVTQTPRYLIKTRGQQVTLSCSPISGHRSVSWYQQTPGQGLQFLFEYFSETQRNKGNFPGRFSGRQFSNSRSEMNVSTLELGDSALYLCASSLSSGSYNEQFFGPGTRLTVL.

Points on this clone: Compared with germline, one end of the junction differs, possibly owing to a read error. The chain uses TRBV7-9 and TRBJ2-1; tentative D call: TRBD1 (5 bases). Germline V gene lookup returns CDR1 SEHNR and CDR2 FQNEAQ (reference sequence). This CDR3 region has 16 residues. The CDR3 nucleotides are TGTGCCAGCAGCTTAATAGGGGTGCGCGTGAATTCCCTGCCTATCTTC. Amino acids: CASSLIGVRVNSLPIF. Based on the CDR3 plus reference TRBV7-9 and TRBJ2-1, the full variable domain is DTGVSQNPRHKITKRGQNVTFRCDPISEHNRLYWYRQTLGQGPEFLTYFQNEAQLEKSRLLSDRFSAERPKGSFSTLEIQRTEQGDSAMYLCASSLIGVRVNSLPIFGPGTRLTVL.

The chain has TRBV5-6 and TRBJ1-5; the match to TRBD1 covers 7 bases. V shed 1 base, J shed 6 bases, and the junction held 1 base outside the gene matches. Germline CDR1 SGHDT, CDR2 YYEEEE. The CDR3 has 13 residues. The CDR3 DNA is TGTGCCAGCAGCTTGAAGGGGGCTCAGCCCCAGCATTTT. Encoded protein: CASSLKGAQPQHF.